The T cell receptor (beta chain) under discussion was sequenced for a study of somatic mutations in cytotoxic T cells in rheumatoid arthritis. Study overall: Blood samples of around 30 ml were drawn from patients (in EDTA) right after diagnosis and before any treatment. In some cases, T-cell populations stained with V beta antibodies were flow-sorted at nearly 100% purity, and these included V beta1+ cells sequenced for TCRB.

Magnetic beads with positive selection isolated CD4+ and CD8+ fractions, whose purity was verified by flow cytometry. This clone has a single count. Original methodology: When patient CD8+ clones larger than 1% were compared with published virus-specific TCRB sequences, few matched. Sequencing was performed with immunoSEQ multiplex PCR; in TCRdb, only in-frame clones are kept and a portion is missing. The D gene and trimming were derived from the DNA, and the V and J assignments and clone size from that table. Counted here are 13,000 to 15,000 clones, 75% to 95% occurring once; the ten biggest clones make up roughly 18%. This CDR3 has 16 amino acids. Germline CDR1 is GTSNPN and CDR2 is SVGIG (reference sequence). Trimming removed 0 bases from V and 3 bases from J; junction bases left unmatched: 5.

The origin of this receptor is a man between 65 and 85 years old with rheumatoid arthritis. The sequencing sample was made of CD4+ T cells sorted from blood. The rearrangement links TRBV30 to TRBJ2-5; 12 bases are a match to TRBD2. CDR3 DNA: TGTGCCTGGAGTGTATCCCTAGCGGGGGGGAAAGAGACCCAGTACTTC. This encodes CAWSVSLAGGKETQYF.